This T cell receptor (beta chain) was found in a study of a mutant IDH1 vaccine in newly diagnosed glioma. Background on the study: Patients arrived already treated with radiotherapy, temozolomide, or both, most having had both.

Here immunoSEQ multiplex PCR was the method, and the copy in TCRdb shows in-frame clones only, minus some. The sample shows over 55,000 clones, around four fifths of them seen only once. CDR1 and CDR2 from the germline V gene are MNHEY and SVGAGI. CDR3 length: 12 amino acids. V was clipped by 10 bases and J by 5 bases, with 11 bases between them. The sample's time point: baseline, week 1 (first vaccination visit). Stated treatment: pre-vaccination baseline after standard-of-care therapy. New WHO grade 3 or 4 astrocytomas that were IDH1-mutant and ATRX-lost occurred in the donors. The sample in question was peripheral blood mononuclear cells (PBMCs), obtained from a glioma patient treated with radiotherapy, temozolomide or both. This sequence joins TRBV6-5 and TRBJ2-2; D might be TRBD1 (5 bases). This clonotype was sampled from a woman in her late teens or twenties with glioma. Some clones in this sample may be carry-over from other donors' samples. The CDR3 nucleotides are TGTGCCACCCGAAAGGGGACCGGGGAGCTGTTTTTT. Translated: CATRKGTGELFF.